The T cell receptor beta chain described here comes from a study of T cells after yellow fever vaccination (dated by TCRdb to 2018 to 2020). Describing the broader study: Libraries from fractions with low cell numbers were prepared with the SMART-Seq v4 Ultra Low Input RNA kit. Blood samples were taken at several timepoints before and after primary and secondary immunization, and bulk PBMC replicates and cell subsets were isolated. Bulk TCR alpha and beta repertoires were sequenced longitudinally to track T-cell clones before and after primary and booster YFV17D yellow fever vaccination. Two healthy male donors made up the cohort, one aged 18 to 29 years and the other aged 30 to 40 years. Overall results and qualifications from the work: After the booster, most of the clones that had expanded following primary vaccination were detected again (almost 98% of CD4 and 80% to 90% of CD8), which suggests that memory was broadly maintained. Because only a couple of donors were included in the study, the extent to which the findings can be generalized is limited. A small share of clonotypes was detected in both CD4 and CD8 compartments, with the overlap likely arising from convergent recombination. Computational filtering was needed because FACS-sorted repertoires could contain abundant contaminating clonotypes from the bulk population. Compared with the primary T-cell response, the secondary T-cell response was weaker but faster, peaking on day 5 rather than day 15.

Synthesis of TCR cDNA relied on 5'RACE template switching, a step that introduced a universal primer site along with unique molecular identifiers. Priming of cDNA synthesis was performed from both the TCR alpha and TCR beta constant segments. Libraries were amplified in two PCR steps, with sample barcodes and sequencing adapters added in the second step. Sequencing of libraries was done on Illumina HiSeq 2500 (2x100 bp) or NovaSeq (2x150 bp). In the authors' own workflow: Demultiplexing of reads and collapsing into UMI consensus sequences were performed with MIGEC, and V(D)J alignment was carried out with MiXCR. Vaccine-responding clonotypes were identified with edgeR using replicate PBMC samples, with FDR below 0.01 and a log2 fold change above 5 up to day 15 being required. Each bulk clonotype was labeled CD4 or CD8 based on which sequenced repertoire, CD4 or CD8, contained the clonotype at higher abundance. TCRdb itself trimmed the public reads at Q25 with fastp, ran MiXCR and retained productive beta chains. Every CDR3 protein is listed once, alongside the most common genes and DNA of its rows. What appears here as the V and J calls and clone size reflects TCRdb's work, not the paper's. The sample table lists approximately 180,000 distinct CDR3 sequences, roughly 6.4% of them with a count of one. Of the sample, 2.5% to 3.5% is held by the ten largest clones.

At least ten counts were recorded for this clonotype. Its antigen remains unidentified. Per-base qualities were not stored, and no clone one base away is much larger. After removal of 1 base from V and 7 bases from J, the junction retains 6 bases not matched to a gene. The CDR3 measures 14 amino acids from cysteine to phenylalanine. The only DNA kept is the CDR3, 42 bases in frame from the first base. CDR1 and CDR2 (MNHNS, SASEGT) derive from the germline V gene. The treatment or condition label on this specimen signifies: live attenuated yellow fever vaccine strain. PBMCs were isolated from peripheral blood using a standard Ficoll-Paque protocol. Dynabeads CD4 and CD8 positive selection kits were used to isolate CD4 and CD8 T-cell fractions. RNA was extracted with TriZol from bulk PBMCs, CD4 and CD8 fractions, and dextramer-positive and dextramer-negative fractions.

This specimen consisted of CD4+ T cells sorted from PBMCs, obtained on the day of the first yellow fever vaccination. The receptor was derived from a man in his late teens or twenties who received the YFV17D yellow fever vaccine. Recombination linked TRBV6-1 to TRBJ2-7; 8 bases in between match TRBD1. CDR3 protein: CASSEGRQGREQYF. The DNA sequence follows: TGTGCCAGCAGTGAAGGGCGACAGGGGAGGGAGCAGTACTTC.